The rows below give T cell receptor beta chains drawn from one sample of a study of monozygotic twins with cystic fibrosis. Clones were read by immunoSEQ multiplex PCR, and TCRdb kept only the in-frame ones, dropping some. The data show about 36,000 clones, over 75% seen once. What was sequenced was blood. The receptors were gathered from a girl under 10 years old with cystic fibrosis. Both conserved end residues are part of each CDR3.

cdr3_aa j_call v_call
CASSPNLGGTEAFF TRBJ1-1 TRBV7-2
CASSPPPTGGGYTF TRBJ1-2 TRBV6-6
CASSFLGAGGPQHF TRBJ1-5 TRBV7-2
CASSREAIRGNTIYF TRBJ1-3 TRBV6-1
CASSPESNSPLHF TRBJ1-6 TRBV18
CASSYGGKGSYEQYF TRBJ2-7 TRBV6-5
CASSYLAGGLNEQFF TRBJ2-1 TRBV6-5
CASSLLGGAYYGYTF TRBJ1-2 TRBV7-2
CASSQALSAEEETQYF TRBJ2-5 TRBV4-1
CASSLQGGKTQYF TRBJ2-5 TRBV27
CASSTQGRPNTGELFF TRBJ2-2 TRBV19